The 5 T cell receptor beta chains presented below share a single source sample, sequenced in a study of shared clonotypes between healthy human individuals. Generated by immunoSEQ multiplex PCR, the TCRdb table keeps only in-frame clones and is missing some. The data hold around 500,000 clones, with roughly 80% observed a single time. Source material: PBMCs. These receptor sequences come from a woman aged 35 to 49 in good health. Some clones in this sample may be carry-over from other donors' samples.

As regards this clone: Just one base apart from a much larger clone, this may be a read error. Other DNA sequences in this sample translate to the same CDR3. The chain uses TRBV10-3 and TRBJ1-4, with 7 bases that match TRBD1. The CDR3 has 14 amino acids. Germline V lookup: CDR1 ENHRY, CDR2 SYGVKD. The CDR3 region has the DNA TGTGCTATCAGAGCCGGGACAGCTAATGAAAAACTGTTTTTT. It translates to CAIRAGTANEKLFF.

The genes are TRBV19 and TRBJ2-4; 12 bases line up with TRBD2. V shed 6 bases, J shed 5 bases, and the junction held 8 bases outside the gene matches. Germline CDR1 is LNHDA and CDR2 is SQIVND (reference sequence). CDR3 length: 16 amino acids. Here the CDR3 reads CASSLGLAGSQNIQYF. CDR3 nucleotide sequence: TGTGCCAGTAGCCTTGGACTAGCGGGATCCCAAAACATTCAGTACTTC.

The chain uses TRBV11-2 and TRBJ2-5; tentative D call: TRBD2 (6 bases). The CDR3 is 14 amino acids. Germline CDR1 SGHAT, CDR2 FQNNGV. V lost 0 bases, J lost 7 bases, and 12 bases lay in between. This chain's CDR3 is CASSLDPAGGTQYF. The CDR3 DNA is TGTGCCAGCAGCTTAGATCCTGCCGGGGGGACCCAGTACTTC. The whole variable domain, filled in from reference TRBV11-2 and TRBJ2-5, reads EAGVAQSPRYKIIEKRQSVAFWCNPISGHATLYWYQQILGQGPKLLIQFQNNGVVDDSQLPKDRFSAERLKGVDSTLKIQPAKLEDSAVYLCASSLDPAGGTQYFGPGTRLLVL.

The chain links TRBV4-2 to TRBJ2-1; D tentatively reads TRBD1 or TRBD2 (5 bases each). Germline V gives CDR1 LGHNA, CDR2 YNFKEQ. V dropped 0 bases and J dropped 2 bases, with 11 bases sitting between them. The CDR3 loop spans 16 amino acids. The CDR3 spells CASSQENGAAYNEQFF. The DNA for the CDR3 is TGTGCCAGCAGCCAAGAGAACGGGGCCGCCTACAATGAGCAGTTCTTC.

This clone showed up just once. The V and J genes are TRBV29-1 and TRBJ2-3; D gene ambiguous. The CDR3 length is 11 residues. From germline, CDR1 is SQVTM and CDR2 ANQGSEA. This chain's CDR3 is CSGRAGDTQYF. Written as DNA, the CDR3 is TGCAGTGGACGAGCCGGGGATACGCAGTATTTT.